This T cell receptor beta chain came from a study of T cells in localized non-small cell lung cancer. The V gene lost 4 bases and the J gene lost 14 bases, with 15 bases spanning the gap. This CDR3 has 11 amino acids. Germline V gene lookup returns CDR1 SGHRS and CDR2 YFSETQ. Worth noting for this clone: The antigen remains unidentified.

Regarding the study as a whole: Adjacent lung tissue had a median about 50 of the top 100 clones found in the tumor. Sequencing covered just one tumor region, so heterogeneity cannot be ruled out. In the blood, greater T cell density corresponded to longer overall survival. Compared with tumor, uninvolved adjacent lung displayed greater T cell clonality, ranking highest overall.

TCRdb's copy holds only in-frame clones and misses some; the assay was immunoSEQ multiplex PCR. The sample gives roughly 89,000 clones, approximately 91% of which show up once; about 4% is in the top ten. This clonotype was sampled from a woman aged 35-75 years with stage II squamous cell lung carcinoma. The sequencing used PBMCs, collected before any cancer treatment. V usage is TRBV5-1 and J usage is TRBJ1-2, with D unclear. The CDR3 DNA reads as TGCGCCAGCAGCGAACGGGGTCCTTCTACCTTC. Residues: CASSERGPSTF. The entire variable domain, with the rest obtained from reference TRBV5-1 and TRBJ1-2, is as follows: KAGVTQTPRYLIKTRGQQVTLSCSPISGHRSVSWYQQTPGQGLQFLFEYFSETQRNKGNFPGRFSGRQFSNSRSEMNVSTLELGDSALYLCASSERGPSTFGSGTRLTVV.